This T cell receptor beta chain was captured in a study of T cell responses to AZD1222 COVID-19 vaccine. General study results and limits: Epitopes outside B.1.351 and B.1.1.7 mutated regions reportedly drew nearly half of spike TCRs. A mostly white British donor set with more females was recruited, and clonal diversity was possibly underestimated. Seropositive AZD1222 recipients at baseline numbered only five or six.

With respect to this clone: Its antigen is not identified.

Profiling relied on immunoSEQ multiplex PCR, and the TCRdb table lists in-frame clones only, not all of them. The sample carries fewer than 95,000 clones, 91% recorded once. There are 13 residues in the CDR3. Germline-derived CDR1 and CDR2 are LNHDA and SQIVND (reference sequence). The junction had 11 bases not matched to a gene; V was cut back by 9 bases and J by 10 bases. The sequencing here drew on peripheral blood, taken 28 days after the second AZD1222 dose. The rearrangement joins TRBV19 to TRBJ2-1, with 8 bases aligning to TRBD2. The receptor comes from an adult who received the AZD1222 COVID-19 vaccine. In DNA form, the CDR3 reads TGTGCCAGCTCCTACGGGGGGGGTGACGAGCAGTTCTTC. It translates to CASSYGGGDEQFF.